This is a list of T cell receptor beta chains from one sample in a study of radiation and T cells in renal cell carcinoma. Assay used: immunoSEQ multiplex PCR; TCRdb lists only in-frame clones, some missing. This table holds some 100,000 clones, approximately 80% found once. The sample was blood, taken from a patient whose treatment included radiotherapy and nephrectomy. The origin of the receptors is a man aged 55 to 70 with renal cell carcinoma. Both conserved end residues are part of each CDR3. D genes are given only for firm matches. The size field is filled for only some rows; it gives once, few, many or a size class.

v_gene	abundance	j_gene	d_gene	CDR3nt	CDR3aa
TRBV5-1	-	TRBJ2-5	TRBD2	TGCGCCAGCAGCAAACTGGGGGGACTAGCGGAGCGGTACCAAGAGACCCAGTACTTC	CASSKLGGLAERYQETQYF
TRBV7-2	once	TRBJ2-1	-	TGTGCCAGCAGCTCCGCCTGGGAGCAGTTCTTC	CASSSAWEQFF
TRBV5-4	-	TRBJ1-5	-	TGTGCCAGCAGCTTGGACCCTGGGAGTCGGCAGCCCCAGCATTTT	CASSLDPGSRQPQHF
TRBV5-1	-	TRBJ2-5	-	TGCGCCAGCAGCTCGGGAATGGGGGAAGAGACCCAGTACTTC	CASSSGMGEETQYF
TRBV11-1	-	TRBJ2-2	-	TGTGCCAGCAGTTCTAGTCGGGAGTCCCCCCTCCCCGGGGAGCTGTTTTTT	CASSSSRESPLPGELFF
TRBV7-2	-	TRBJ2-6	-	TGTGCCAGCAGCTTAGGCGTTACTGGGGCCAACGTCCTGACTTTC	CASSLGVTGANVLTF
TRBV18	-	TRBJ2-3	-	TGTGCCAGCTCACCACTCCTGACAATAACAGATACGCAGTATTTT	CASSPLLTITDTQYF
TRBV6-1	-	TRBJ2-7	TRBD2	TGTGCCAGCAAAACCGGGACTAAATACGAGCAGTACTTC	CASKTGTKYEQYF
TRBV28	-	TRBJ2-7	TRBD1	TGTGCCAGCAGGGGACAGGGGCAGCAAGGCGAGCAGTACTTC	CASRGQGQQGEQYF
TRBV15	-	TRBJ2-7	TRBD1	TGTGCCACCAGTGTAAACAGGGGGCCCTACGAGCAGTACTTC	CATSVNRGPYEQYF
TRBV19	once	TRBJ2-7	TRBD1	TGTGCCAGTAGTATAGGACCTCCGGGACAGGCCTCCTACGAGCAGTACTTC	CASSIGPPGQASYEQYF
TRBV6-5	-	TRBJ2-6	-	TGTGCCAGCAGTTACGGTTGGGCCTCTGGGGCCAACGTCCTGACTTTC	CASSYGWASGANVLTF
TRBV28	-	TRBJ1-2	-	TGTGCCAGCAGGCCGGGGGCGAACTATGGCTACACCTTC	CASRPGANYGYTF
TRBV27	-	TRBJ1-5	-	TGTGCCAGCAGTCCTCTGACGCGGGGCAATCAGCCCCAGCATTTT	CASSPLTRGNQPQHF
TRBV4-1	-	TRBJ2-3	-	TGCGCCAGCAGCCAGCTAATTTACAGTCCAACGCAGTATTTT	CASSQLIYSPTQYF
TRBV5-6	-	TRBJ1-3	-	TGTGCCAGCAGCCTCTCTTTAAAGGGCTCTGGAAACACCATATATTTT	CASSLSLKGSGNTIYF
TRBV27	-	TRBJ1-5	TRBD1	TGTGCCAGCAGTCCTATGGGCCGGGACAGGAGGCAGCCCCAGCATTTT	CASSPMGRDRRQPQHF
TRBV4-3	-	TRBJ2-2	-	TGCGCCAGCAGCCAAGAGGTCGGGGAGCTGTTTTTT	CASSQEVGELFF
TRBV28	-	TRBJ2-2	TRBD2	TGTGCCAGCAGTTTAACGGGACTAGTAGCCGGGGAGCTGTTTTTT	CASSLTGLVAGELFF
TRBV18	-	TRBJ2-2	TRBD1	TGTGCCAGCTCACCAAGACAGGGAAACACCGGGGAGCTGTTTTTT	CASSPRQGNTGELFF
TRBV9	-	TRBJ2-7	TRBD1	TGTGCCAGCAGCGTAGACTTCCGTGGACAGGGTAGAACCTACGAGCAGTACTTC	CASSVDFRGQGRTYEQYF
TRBV27	few	TRBJ1-5	-	TGTGCCAGCAGTTTACGTTGGGGTCAGCCCCAGCATTTT	CASSLRWGQPQHF
TRBV10-1	-	TRBJ2-3	TRBD2	TGCGCCAGCGGTCTAAGCGGGAGCGGGGCAGATACGCAGTATTTT	CASGLSGSGADTQYF
TRBV28	-	TRBJ2-7	-	TGTGCCAGCAGTCTCAGGGGCCCGACCTACGAGCAGTACTTC	CASSLRGPTYEQYF
TRBV20-1	-	TRBJ2-5	-	TGCAGTGCCATACGGGGAGAGACCCAGTACTTC	CSAIRGETQYF
TRBV14	-	TRBJ2-5	-	TGTGCCAGCAGCCAAGTGGTCCGAGAGACCCAGTACTTC	CASSQVVRETQYF
TRBV6-1	-	TRBJ1-4	-	TGTGCCAGCAGTGAAAGGGGGTCTGGGGAAAAACTGTTTTTT	CASSERGSGEKLFF
TRBV6-4	-	TRBJ1-5	TRBD1	TGTGCCAGCCTCGACAGGGACAACCAGCCCCAGCATTTT	CASLDRDNQPQHF
TRBV5-4	-	TRBJ1-2	-	TGTGCCAGCAGCTTGCTGTCCCAGGGGCCGGGTGGCTACACCTTC	CASSLLSQGPGGYTF
TRBV7-7	-	TRBJ2-1	-	TGTGCCAGCCCGACATACGCCCCACAAATGCAGTTCTTC	CASPTYAPQMQFF
TRBV4-2	-	TRBJ2-7	TRBD2	TGTGCCAGCAGTCCTGGGACTAGCGGGAGGCTTCCCCCCTACGAGCAGTACTTC	CASSPGTSGRLPPYEQYF
TRBV30	-	TRBJ2-5	-	TGTGCCTGGATTAGTTCCGGAGCTGGATGGGAGACCCAGTACTTC	CAWISSGAGWETQYF